These 5 T cell receptor beta chains were all obtained from the same sample, sequenced in a study of T cells after yellow fever vaccination. One entry per CDR3 protein, called by TCRdb with MiXCR from the 5' RACE reads. The data contain approximately 350,000 distinct CDR3 sequences, roughly 11% of them singletons. Source: PBMCs, taken on the day of the first yellow fever vaccination. The receptors here all came from a young man who received the YFV17D yellow fever vaccine.

The chain couples TRBV3-1 to TRBJ2-3; D unclear. Per germline, CDR1 LGHDT and CDR2 YNNKEL (reference sequence). CDR3 length: 15 amino acids. V was clipped by 6 bases and J by 2 bases, with 15 bases between them. The CDR3 protein is CASSPIWGDTDTQYF. The CDR3, as DNA: TGTGCCAGCAGTCCAATCTGGGGTGACACAGATACGCAGTATTTT.

This clonotype was found a few times. This chain connects TRBV27 to TRBJ2-1, with no clear D. The germline CDR1 and CDR2 sequences are MNHEY and SMNVEV (reference sequence). The V end lost 8 bases, the J end lost 6 bases, and 11 bases lay between the germline ends. This CDR3 region has 12 residues. The DNA of the CDR3 is TGTGCCAGCGCCCAGAAAGTCAATGAGCAGTTCTTC. Translation gives CASAQKVNEQFF.

CDR3 in amino acids: CASSQPGGTSYEQYV. In DNA, the CDR3 is TGTGCCAGCAGCCAGCCCGGGGGGACTAGCTACGAGCAGTACGTC. The chain joins TRBV21-1 to TRBJ2-7; the table's D gene call, TRBD2, was not cross checked with the DNA. TRBV21-1 is listed as a pseudogene. The CDR3 has 15 residues.

The genes are TRBV4-2 and TRBJ1-4, with TRBD1 matching 10 bases. The CDR3 is 16 residues long. The trim removed 0 bases at V and 6 bases at J, leaving 4 bases unmatched. Germline V CDR1 and CDR2: LGHNA, YNFKEQ. This CDR3 is CASSQEGTGVYEKLFF. CDR3 bases: TGTGCCAGCAGCCAAGAAGGGACAGGGGTATATGAAAAACTGTTTTTT.

As to this clonotype: The germline gene is not matched at one end of the junction; a read error may be the cause. The chain couples TRBV20-1 to TRBJ2-5; 13 nucleotides match TRBD2. In germline, CDR1 is DFQATT, CDR2 SNEGSKA (reference sequence). CDR3 length: 14 amino acids. For the CDR3, the DNA is TGCAGTGCTAGACTAAGGACTAGCGGGGGCTCCCTCGTCTTC. Protein sequence: CSARLRTSGGSLVF.